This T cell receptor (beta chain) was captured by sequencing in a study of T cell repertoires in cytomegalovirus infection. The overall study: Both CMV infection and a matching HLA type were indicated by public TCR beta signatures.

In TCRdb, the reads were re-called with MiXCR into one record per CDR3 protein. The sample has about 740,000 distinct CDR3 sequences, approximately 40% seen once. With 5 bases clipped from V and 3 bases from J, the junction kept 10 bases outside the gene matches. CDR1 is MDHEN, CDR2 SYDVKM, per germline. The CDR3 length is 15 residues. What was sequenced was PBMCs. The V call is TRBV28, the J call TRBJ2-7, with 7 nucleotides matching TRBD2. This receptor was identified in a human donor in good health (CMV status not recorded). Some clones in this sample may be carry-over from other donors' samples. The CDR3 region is CASSLLTGGNYEQYF. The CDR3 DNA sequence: TGTGCCAGCAGTCTATTGACGGGGGGAAACTACGAGCAGTACTTC.